The 2 T cell receptor beta chains given below trace back to one sample, sequenced in a study of cytomegalovirus exposure and HLA in healthy donors. Clones were sequenced by immunoSEQ multiplex PCR, and TCRdb holds only the in-frame ones, with some missing. The table lists tens of thousands of clones, about 85% of them singletons, with about 3% in the top ten. Source material: PBMCs. Receptor source: a man in his thirties or forties in good health and CMV-seronegative.

This chain uses TRBV5-8 with TRBJ1-5; 7 positions match TRBD1. Germline loops: CDR1 SGHTS, CDR2 YDEGEE. The J segment lost 7 bases and the V segment lost 6 bases, leaving 7 bases of the junction unmatched. There are 13 residues in the CDR3. DNA of the CDR3: TGTGCCAGCACCTCGCAGGGGGGACAGCCCCAGCATTTT. This gives the protein CASTSQGGQPQHF.

The chain has TRBV4-2 and TRBJ2-2; 9 nucleotides agree with TRBD2. With 1 base clipped from V and 5 bases from J, the junction kept 5 bases outside the gene matches. The CDR3 runs to 16 residues. The germline gives CDR1 LGHNA, CDR2 YNFKEQ. The CDR3 region has the DNA TGTGCCAGCAGCCAAGGATCCCTAGCGGGAACCGGGGAGCTGTTTTTT. It yields the protein CASSQGSLAGTGELFF.